Below, one TCR beta chain is given with its context. The data were taken from a study of blood T cell repertoires in COVID-19. The germline CDR1 and CDR2 sequences are MGHRA and YSYEKL. Trimming cost V 2 bases and J 1 base; bases outside gene matches: 3. CDR3 size: 16 residues. Some clones are missing from TCRdb's copy, which holds only in-frame ones; the method was immunoSEQ multiplex PCR. The table shows around 140,000 clones, with about 87% occurring only once. Living in under 30 US areas, the participants were between roughly 18 and 90 years of age. Donors in Cohort 3 counted as recovered after two negative PCRs, clearance, or symptom resolution.

V usage is TRBV4-1 and J usage is TRBJ1-5; 9 nucleotides match TRBD1. The sequence was collected from a man between 60 and 75 years old who had recovered from COVID-19. The sequencing input was PBMCs or T cells enriched from blood (not recorded which). CDR3 region: CASSQWGQGSNQPQHF. The CDR3 bases are TGCGCCAGCAGCCAATGGGGACAGGGCAGCAATCAGCCCCAGCATTTT.